The clone carrying this T cell receptor beta chain was detected a few times. This sample was taken from a study of beta chain features in type 1 diabetes. Germline V gene lookup returns CDR1 MNHNS and CDR2 SASEGT. With 2 bases removed from V and 1 base from J, the gap between germline ends came to 14 bases. The CDR3 is made up of 16 amino acids. Sequenced material consisted of expressed TCRB transcripts (all of the isolated RNA was reverse transcribed). Clones were read by immunoSEQ multiplex PCR, and TCRdb kept only the in-frame ones, dropping some. The repertoire holds about 230,000 clones, with roughly 9.6% as singletons.

This clonotype was sampled from a woman aged 18-35 years in good health. This chain connects TRBV6-1 to TRBJ1-1; D possibly corresponds to TRBD1 (6 bases). Sequencing was carried out using naive CD4+ T cells from blood. In nucleotides, the CDR3 is TGTGCCAGCAGTGAAAGGGCAGGGGTTGGGAACACTGAAGCTTTCTTT. This gives the protein CASSERAGVGNTEAFF.